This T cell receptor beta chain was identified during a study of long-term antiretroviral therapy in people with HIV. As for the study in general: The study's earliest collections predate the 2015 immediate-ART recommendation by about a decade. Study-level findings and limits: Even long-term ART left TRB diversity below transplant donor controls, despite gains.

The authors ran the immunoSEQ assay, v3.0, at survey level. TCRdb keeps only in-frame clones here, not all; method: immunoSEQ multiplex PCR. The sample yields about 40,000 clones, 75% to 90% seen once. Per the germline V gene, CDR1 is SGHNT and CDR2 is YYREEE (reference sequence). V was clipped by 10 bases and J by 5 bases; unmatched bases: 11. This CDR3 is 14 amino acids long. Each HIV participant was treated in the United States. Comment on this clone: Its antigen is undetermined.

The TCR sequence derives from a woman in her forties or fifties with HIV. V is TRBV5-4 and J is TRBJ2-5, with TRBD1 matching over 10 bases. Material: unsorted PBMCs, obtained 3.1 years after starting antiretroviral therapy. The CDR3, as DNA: TGTGCCGACCGGGACAGGGGTCTGGGGGAGACCCAGTACTTC. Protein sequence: CADRDRGLGETQYF.